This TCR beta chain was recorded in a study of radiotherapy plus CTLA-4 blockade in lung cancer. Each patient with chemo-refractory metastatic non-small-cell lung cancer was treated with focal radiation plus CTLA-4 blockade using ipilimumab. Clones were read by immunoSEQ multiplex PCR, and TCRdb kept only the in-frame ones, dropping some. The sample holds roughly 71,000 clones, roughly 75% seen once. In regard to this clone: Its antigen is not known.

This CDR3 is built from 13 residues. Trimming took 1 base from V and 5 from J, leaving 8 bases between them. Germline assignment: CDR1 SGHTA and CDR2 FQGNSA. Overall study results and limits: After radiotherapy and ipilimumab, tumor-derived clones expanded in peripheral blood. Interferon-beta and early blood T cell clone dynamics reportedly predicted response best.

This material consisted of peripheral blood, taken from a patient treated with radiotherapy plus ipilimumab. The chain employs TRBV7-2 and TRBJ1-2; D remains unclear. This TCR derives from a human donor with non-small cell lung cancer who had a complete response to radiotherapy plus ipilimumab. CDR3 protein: CASSLDGRYGYTF. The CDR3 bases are TGTGCCAGCAGCTTAGACGGCCGATATGGCTACACCTTC.